The rows below give T cell receptor beta chains drawn from one sample of a study of T cells in Graves' hyperthyroidism and ophthalmopathy. MiXCR, run by TCRdb on the multiplex PCR reads, gives a single entry per CDR3 protein. The sample shows 550,000 to 800,000 distinct CDR3 sequences, roughly 17% of them seen only once. The sample comprised blood. Receptors were obtained from a young man with Graves' hyperthyroidism. The CDR3 runs from the conserved cysteine through the conserved F or W. D genes are given only for firm matches. Clone size is stated in some rows and not others, as once, few, many or a class when expanded.

few | 14 | - | TRBJ2-2 | TRBV7-9 | CASSLVTHTGELFF | TGTGCCAGCAGCTTAGTGACCCACACCGGGGAGCTGTTTTTT
many | 15 | TRBD2 | TRBJ2-1 | TRBV20-1 | CSAISGRVAYNEQFF | TGCAGTGCCATTAGCGGGAGGGTGGCCTACAATGAGCAGTTCTTC
few | 13 | - | TRBJ2-3 | TRBV7-2 | CASSLARKDTQYF | TGTGCCAGCAGCTTAGCAAGGAAAGATACGCAGTATTTT
many | 17 | TRBD2 | TRBJ2-1 | TRBV10-2 | CASSGDSGTAMYNEQFF | TGCGCCAGCAGTGGGGATAGCGGGACGGCGATGTACAATGAGCAGTTCTTC
many | 14 | - | TRBJ2-5 | TRBV9 | CASSVGWDGETQYF | TGTGCCAGCAGCGTCGGATGGGATGGAGAGACCCAGTACTTC
few | 15 | - | TRBJ2-3 | TRBV28 | CASSSPGTGTDTQYF | TGTGCCAGCAGTTCCCCCGGGACGGGCACAGATACGCAGTATTTT
many | 15 | TRBD1 | TRBJ2-7 | TRBV7-9 | CASSSWDRSSYEQYF | TGTGCCAGCAGCTCTTGGGACAGGTCCTCCTACGAGCAGTACTTC
- | 18 | TRBD2 | TRBJ2-1 | TRBV4-1 | CASSQVGPRSGRADEQFF | TGCGCCAGCAGCCAAGTGGGCCCGAGGAGCGGGAGGGCCGATGAGCAGTTCTTC
- | 14 | - | TRBJ1-5 | TRBV28 | CASSLWAGDQPQHF | TGTGCCAGCAGTTTATGGGCAGGAGATCAGCCCCAGCATTTT
- | 16 | TRBD1 | TRBJ2-1 | TRBV11-2 | CASSLGKGASYNEQFF | TGTGCCAGCAGCTTAGGGAAGGGGGCCTCCTACAATGAGCAGTTCTTC
many | 13 | - | TRBJ2-7 | TRBV30 | CAWSVLDTHEQYF | TGTGCCTGGAGTGTACTGGACACTCACGAGCAGTACTTC
few | 18 | - | TRBJ1-5 | TRBV6-1 | CASSERPYDGDSNQPQHF | TGTGCCAGCAGTGAGCGTCCGTATGACGGTGATAGCAATCAGCCCCAGCATTTT
few | 15 | - | TRBJ2-1 | TRBV28 | CASSTGGTFYNEQFF | TGTGCCAGCAGTACCGGGGGGACATTCTACAATGAGCAGTTCTTC